Here is one T cell receptor beta chain with its context. Its cognate antigen is unknown. The table came from immunoSEQ multiplex PCR; TCRdb's copy has only in-frame clones and leaves some out. The sample shows about 330,000 clones, around 90% of them seen only once. This specimen belongs to a study of cytomegalovirus exposure and HLA in healthy donors. Regarding the study as a whole: The study put 150 or so TCR beta chains on its list as cytomegalovirus-associated.

The CDR3 is made up of 15 amino acids. CDR1 is MDHEN and CDR2 is SYDVKM in the germline V gene. The V gene lost 3 bases and the J gene lost 6 bases, with 16 bases spanning the gap. V gene TRBV28 combines with J gene TRBJ2-3, with D maybe TRBD2 (6 bases). The specimen sequenced was PBMCs. The sequence derives from a woman in her thirties in good health and CMV-seropositive. The CDR3 sequence is CASSLVGGLGDTQYF. The CDR3 region has the DNA TGTGCCAGCAGTTTGGTTGGGGGGTTAGGCGATACGCAGTATTTT.